This TCR beta chain was identified during a study of radiation and T cells in renal cell carcinoma (dated by TCRdb to 2020 to 2022). For the wider study: The samples were drawn from a clinical trial, where primary renal cell carcinomas were treated with 15 Gy of stereotactic body radiation therapy and then removed by nephrectomy 4 weeks afterward. TCR beta sequencing covered 50 to 55 samples in total, comprising approximately 26 tumors and roughly 27 peripheral blood samples. In the 40 to 60 samples combined, fewer than 5 million unique CDR3 nucleotide sequences were found, encoding 2 million to 3 million unique CDR3 amino acid sequences. Here is what the overall study found, with its caveats: Because the trial had a single-armed design, the trial could not examine how radiation dose or scheduling affected the TCR repertoire. Because pretreatment tumor biopsies were not available, the baseline intratumoral presence of clonotypes could not be determined. Top tumor clonotypes rose in blood from baseline to 2 weeks post-radiation, then contracted by 4 weeks, suggesting transient expansion of tumor-resident clones. Changes in the blood repertoire were not tracked past 4 weeks after treatment.

V is pared back by 5 bases and J by 4 bases, with 15 bases lying between the germline termini. Taken from cysteine to phenylalanine, the CDR3 has 14 residues. Left in the record is the CDR3 DNA by itself, 42 bases read in frame from the first base. Looking up the germline V gene (reference sequence) yields CDR1 LNHDA and CDR2 SQIVND. In regard to this clone: The target of this receptor is not known. No much larger clonotype is one base removed from it; base qualities were not supplied.

This specimen's time point label, per the study, means: baseline pretreatment blood. The sample's treatment or condition label, in plain terms: 15 Gy SBRT to primary tumor, nephrectomy 4 weeks later. To follow tumor-enriched clonotypes, serial peripheral blood was collected from radiation-treated patients at baseline and at 2 weeks and 4 weeks after SBRT. Renal cell carcinoma with clear cell pathology was present in all patients. Genomic DNA for TCR sequencing was prepared using the QIAamp DNA Blood Mini Kit (Qiagen). Only samples passing all quality control checks were included in the analyses. The immunoSEQ kit was used, according to the manufacturer's recommendations, to generate TCR beta libraries from genomic DNA. Library preparation used a first multiplex PCR with proprietary primers, then a second PCR adding unique barcodes, with bead cleanups after each round. Each sample batch included a kit-provided positive control reaction and a negative control reaction. The final libraries underwent checking on an Agilent 4200 TapeStation D1000 ScreenTape, volumetric pooling, and quantification by qPCR. Sequencing was performed on an Illumina NextSeq500 with a MidOutput 150-cycle cartridge, and 156 Read1 and 15 Index1 cycles were run with kit custom primers. The pooled library was loaded at approximately 0.92 pM, and around 18% PhiX control was spiked in. The published analysis was carried out like this. Vendor-processed data were analyzed in R, with a clonotype defined as all T cells sharing the same CDR3 nucleotide sequence. For clone abundance analyses, frequencies were normalized to the 10,000 most abundant clones per sample. Before analysis, public T cell clones were removed, and these numbered fewer than five per sample on average. A difference in abundance of at least 32-fold between compartments was used to define tumor-enriched and baseline blood-enriched clonotypes. Clonotypes expanded or contracted between blood time points were identified with a beta-binomial differential abundance model. Similarity between tumor and blood repertoires was quantified using the Baroni-Urbani and Buser coefficient, and groups were compared with two-tailed Wilcoxon tests in R. TCRdb re-hosts the immuneACCESS table, in-frame sequences only. Its copies lack some clones; in the studies checked, an unresolved V gene accounts for under half of them, and the cause for the rest is not known. The V and J calls and the clone size are those of that table, but D and trimming were determined from the DNA. The sample includes about 95,000 clones, with approximately 86% observed a single time. The top ten constitute roughly 8% of the sample.

The V gene is TRBV19 and the J gene is TRBJ2-7; D gene: possibly TRBD1, on 6 matching bases. The sequence was collected from a man aged 50 to 59 with renal cell carcinoma. The source was blood, collected from a patient whose treatment included radiotherapy and nephrectomy. The DNA reads TGTGCCAGTAGTCCGACAGGAAGGAGGTACGAGCAGTACTTC. This sequence encodes CASSPTGRRYEQYF.